These 22 T cell receptor beta chains share one sample of origin, sequenced in a study of blood T cells in healthy people across ages. Combining a sample-barcoded 5' primer with a J-beta primer mix, a second PCR ran for roughly 6 to 12 cycles. TCRdb re-called the 5' RACE reads through MiXCR, storing one row per CDR3 protein. In the table there are hundreds of thousands of distinct CDR3 sequences, 40% to 45% of which are singletons. Sequencing was done on a sample of blood. The receptor set was obtained from an elderly man in good health.

The chain is built from TRBV6-5 and TRBJ2-4; 7 nucleotides agree with TRBD1. The J call may be incorrect, as the DNA end agrees better with TRBJ2-5. Germline CDR1 MNHEY, CDR2 SVGAGI. This CDR3 is built from 14 residues. The CDR3 sequence: CASRYRGLQETQYF. The CDR3 DNA reads as TGTGCCAGCAGATACAGGGGTCTCCAAGAGACCCAGTACTTC.

The chain combines TRBV7-2 with TRBJ2-7; a possible D gene is TRBD1 (7 bases). CDR1 is SGHTA, CDR2 FQGNSA, per germline. Trimming took 5 bases from V and 10 from J, leaving 21 bases between them. The CDR3 runs to 14 residues. The CDR3 nucleotides read TGTGCCAGCAGCGCGGGACAGCACCAAGAGATCCAGTACTTC. Its translation: CASSAGQHQEIQYF.

About this clonotype: Without the conserved terminal phenylalanine or tryptophan, this CDR3 likely stems from a read error. The V call is TRBV7-9, the J call TRBJ1-1; 7 nucleotides align to TRBD1. The CDR3 totals 15 residues. Germline V gene lookup returns CDR1 SEHNR and CDR2 FQNEAQ (reference sequence). The V and J ends lost 5 bases and 6 bases, in that order; junction bases with no gene match: 12. In nucleotides, the CDR3 is TGTGCCAGCAGCGATAAAAGACAGGGATATGCTGAAGCTTTCTCT. Its protein product is CASSDKRQGYAEAFS.

This chain links TRBV7-2 with TRBJ2-1; D possibly corresponds to TRBD2 (5 bases). CDR1 is SGHTA, CDR2 FQGNSA, per germline. The CDR3 contains 15 residues. V was cut by 5 bases and J by 12 bases, with 23 bases left in between. This chain's CDR3 is CASSARSGYTDTQFF. The CDR3 nucleotides read TGTGCCAGCAGCGCCCGCAGCGGATACACAGATACGCAGTTCTTC.

Regarding this clonotype: It may be a read error: a sequence one base away is much more abundant. CDR3 amino acids: CASSSESGSANIQYF. The DNA for the CDR3 is TGTGCCAGTAGCTCGGAAAGCGGGAGTGCCAACATTCAGTACTTC. V is TRBV7-2 and J is TRBJ2-7; 8 nucleotides line up with TRBD2. The J call could be wrong; TRBJ2-4 is a better fit for the DNA end. This CDR3 is 15 amino acids long. Germline CDR1 SGHTA, CDR2 FQGNSA.

There are many counts of this clonotype. This chain links TRBV29-1 with TRBJ2-5; no reliable D call. Trimming took 3 bases from V and 1 from J, leaving 9 bases between them. There are 13 residues in the CDR3. Looked up from germline, CDR1 is SQVTM and CDR2 is ANQGSEA. The CDR3 loop is CSVDHSVQETQYF. CDR3 nucleotides: TGCAGCGTTGATCACAGTGTCCAAGAGACCCAGTACTTC.

CDR3 DNA sequence: TGCAGCGCCGAAGGTGCAGGTCCCTACGAGCAGTACTTC. Protein: CSAEGAGPYEQYF. The genes are TRBV29-1 and TRBJ2-5; D remains unclear. The end of the DNA fits TRBJ2-7 better, so the J call may be wrong. Germline V gene lookup returns CDR1 SQVTM and CDR2 ANQGSEA. CDR3 length: 13 residues.

This chain connects TRBV7-9 to TRBJ1-2; the D gene is possibly TRBD1 (5 bases). V shed 0 bases and J shed 4 bases, with 9 bases lying between them. The V gene's germline CDR1 is SEHNR and CDR2 FQNEAQ (reference sequence). The CDR3 spans 14 residues. CDR3 amino acids: CASSLAGTVYGYTF. The DNA for the CDR3 is TGTGCCAGCAGCTTAGCCGGGACGGTCTATGGCTACACCTTC.

This clonotype was found a few times. This chain connects TRBV4-1 to TRBJ2-5; 7 bases are a match to TRBD2. The CDR3 is 15 residues long. Looked up from germline, CDR1 is MGHRA and CDR2 is YSYEKL. With V trimmed by 4 bases and J by 4 bases, 9 bases remained unmatched. CDR3 bases: TGCGCCAGCAGCCCAACCGGGGGGTCGGGAGAGACCCAGTACTTC. Translation gives CASSPTGGSGETQYF.

The table lists this clonotype with a few counts. The chain links TRBV6-2 or TRBV6-3 to TRBJ2-4; TRBD2 agrees at 8 bases. J lost 5 bases, V lost 4 bases, and 10 bases had no gene match. The CDR3 is 16 residues long. Germline V gene sequence: CDR1 MNHEY, CDR2 SVGEGT. In nucleotides, the CDR3 is TGTGCCAGCAGTTCCCCCACAGCGGGAGAGGAAAACATTCAGTACTTC. It yields the protein CASSSPTAGEENIQYF.

This clonotype appeared a few times. The rearrangement links TRBV28 to TRBJ2-3; 9 bases agree with TRBD1. V lost 2 bases and J lost 5; bases outside the gene matches: 5. From germline, CDR1 is MDHEN and CDR2 SYDVKM. The CDR3 length is 15 residues. Written as DNA, the CDR3 is TGTGCCAGCAGTTTACACAGGGGGCTGGGAGATACGCAGTATTTT. Translation gives CASSLHRGLGDTQYF.

Many counts were recorded for this clonotype. This sequence joins TRBV5-5 and TRBJ2-5, with 7 bases that match TRBD1. The CDR3 spans 15 residues. Trimming cost V 4 bases and J 1 base; bases outside gene matches: 7. Germline V gene sequence: CDR1 SGHKS, CDR2 YYEKEE (reference sequence). The CDR3 DNA sequence: TGTGCCAGCAGCGTGACCCGGGACAGCCAAGAGACCCAGTACTTC. Translation: CASSVTRDSQETQYF.

This clonotype was detected many times. This chain connects TRBV25-1 to TRBJ1-4, with D tentatively TRBD1 (6 bases). CDR3 length: 15 amino acids. Trimming removed 5 bases from V and 8 bases from J, with 18 bases in between. Looked up from germline, CDR1 is MGHDK and CDR2 is SYGVNS. The CDR3 nucleotides are TGTGCCAGCAGTTCTCCGGGGGAACAGGGAGAAAAACTGTTTTTT. Protein product: CASSSPGEQGEKLFF.

The chain employs TRBV7-9 and TRBJ2-3; D call uncertain. Germline CDR1 is SEHNR and CDR2 is FQNEAQ (reference sequence). This CDR3 contains 11 residues. Trimming took 1 base from V and 14 from J, leaving 10 bases between them. The CDR3 spells CASSLGPARYF. For the CDR3, the DNA is TGTGCCAGCAGCTTAGGACCAGCGCGGTATTTT.

This clonotype was seen a handful of times. V gene TRBV6-2 or TRBV6-3 combines with J gene TRBJ2-1; 8 bases fit TRBD1. Germline CDR1 reads MNHEY; CDR2 reads SVGEGT. This CDR3 region has 14 residues. V dropped 3 bases and J dropped 8; count of bases not matched to a gene: 6. The CDR3 loop is CASSYSGQVDEQFF. The DNA of the CDR3 is TGTGCCAGCAGTTATTCGGGACAGGTCGATGAGCAGTTCTTC.

This clonotype was found many times. A much larger clone lies one base from this, so it may be a read error. In nucleotides, the CDR3 is TGTGCCAGCACATCTCGGACTAGCTCCAATGAGCAGTACTTC. It yields the protein CASTSRTSSNEQYF. The chain links TRBV12-3 or TRBV12-4 to TRBJ2-7, with 8 bases lining up with TRBD2. Germline trimming cut 7 bases from V and 7 bases from J; bases unmatched to any gene: 12. The CDR3 spans 14 residues.

The chain recombines TRBV7-9 with TRBJ2-7; TRBD2 aligns across 8 bases. The germline CDR1 and CDR2 sequences are SEHNR and FQNEAQ (reference sequence). The CDR3 spans 15 residues. V was clipped by 5 bases and J by 0 bases; unmatched bases: 6. CDR3 loop: CASSAPGGVSYEQYF. The CDR3 DNA follows: TGTGCCAGCAGCGCCCCCGGGGGGGTCTCCTACGAGCAGTACTTC.

This clonotype showed up just a few times. This chain connects TRBV7-9 to TRBJ2-5; D is perhaps TRBD1 or TRBD2 (5 bases each). V gave up 5 bases and J gave up 0 bases, with 13 bases separating them. Germline V gene lookup returns CDR1 SEHNR and CDR2 FQNEAQ (reference sequence). The CDR3 spans 15 residues. The chain's CDR3 is CASSPGRLYQETQYF. As DNA, the CDR3 is TGTGCCAGCAGCCCGGGACGGTTGTACCAAGAGACCCAGTACTTC.

This clonotype was counted only a few times. The chain uses TRBV7-2 and TRBJ2-3, with D unresolved. The germline V gene encodes CDR1 SGHTA and CDR2 FQGNSA. The V gene lost 2 bases and the J gene lost 2 bases, with 14 bases spanning the gap. CDR3 length: 16 amino acids. CDR3 amino acids: CASSLTAVWHTDTQYF. In nucleotides, the CDR3 is TGTGCCAGCAGCTTAACGGCGGTTTGGCACACAGATACGCAGTATTTT.

The chain links TRBV29-1 to TRBJ2-1; D is uncertain. Trimming removed 5 bases from V and 5 bases from J, with 19 bases in between. CDR3 length equals 15 residues. Germline CDR1 and CDR2: SQVTM and ANQGSEA. The CDR3 region is CSVRFLRYGDNEQFF. Written as DNA, the CDR3 is TGCAGCGTTCGATTTTTGCGCTATGGGGACAATGAGCAGTTCTTC.

This clonotype was recorded a few times. The chain joins TRBV4-1 to TRBJ1-2; TRBD1 agrees at 7 bases. The length of the CDR3 is 16 residues. From germline, CDR1 is MGHRA and CDR2 YSYEKL. V dropped 0 bases and J dropped 4; count of bases not matched to a gene: 8. The CDR3, as DNA: TGCGCCAGCAGCCAAGAGGCGGAGGGGGCAATCTATGGCTACACCTTC. Translated, it gives CASSQEAEGAIYGYTF.

In its sample, this clonotype was seen once. J is TRBJ2-3 and V is TRBV6-5; 10 bases match TRBD1. CDR1 MNHEY and CDR2 SVGAGI come from the germline V gene. V trimming: 5 bases; J trimming: 1 base; junction bases outside the gene matches: 18. This CDR3 spans 20 amino acids. The CDR3 spells CASSHYLTPGQGHRTDTQYF. The CDR3 bases are TGTGCCAGCAGTCACTACCTTACACCGGGACAGGGGCATCGCACAGATACGCAGTATTTT.